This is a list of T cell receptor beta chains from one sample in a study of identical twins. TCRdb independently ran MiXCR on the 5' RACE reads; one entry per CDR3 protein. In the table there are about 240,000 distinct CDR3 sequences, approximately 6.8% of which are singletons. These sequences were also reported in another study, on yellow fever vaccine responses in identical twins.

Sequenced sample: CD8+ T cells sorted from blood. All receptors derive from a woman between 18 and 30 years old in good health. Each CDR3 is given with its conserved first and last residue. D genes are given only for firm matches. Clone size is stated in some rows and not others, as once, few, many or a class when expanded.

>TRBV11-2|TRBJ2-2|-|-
TGTGCCAGCAGCTCGCCAAGGGACTTCGACACCGGGGAGCTGTTTTTT
CASSSPRDFDTGELFF
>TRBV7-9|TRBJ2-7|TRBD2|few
TGTGCCAGCAGCTTAGGACTAGCGGGAGGGTTCCACGAGCAGTACTTC
CASSLGLAGGFHEQYF
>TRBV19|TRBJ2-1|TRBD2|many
TGTGCCAGTAGCATAGCGGGAGTGGTTTTGGGCTACAATGAGCAGTTCTTC
CASSIAGVVLGYNEQFF
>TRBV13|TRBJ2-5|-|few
TGTGCCAGCAGCACCGGGAGAGAGGAGACCCAGTACTTC
CASSTGREETQYF
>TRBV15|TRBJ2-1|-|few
TGTGCCACCAGCAGGTTTAATGAGCAGTTCTTC
CATSRFNEQFF
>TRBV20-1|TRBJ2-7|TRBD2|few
TGCAGTGCTAGAAATAGCGGGAGGGTGCCGTACGAGCAGTACTTC
CSARNSGRVPYEQYF
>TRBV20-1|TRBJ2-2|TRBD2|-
TGCAGTGCTAGAGATTTTAGCGGGAGCACCGGGGAGCTGTTTTTT
CSARDFSGSTGELFF
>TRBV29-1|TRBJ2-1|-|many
TGCAGCGTTGAATCGTCAGGGGGGGCCTACAATGAGCAGTTCTTC
CSVESSGGAYNEQFF
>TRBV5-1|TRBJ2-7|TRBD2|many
TGCGCCAGCAGCTACGGACTAGCGGGAGTTTACGAGCAGTACTTC
CASSYGLAGVYEQYF
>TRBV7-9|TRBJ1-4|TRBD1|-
TGTGCCAGCAGCATTAGCCGGACAGGGCCGGAAAAACTGTTTTTT
CASSISRTGPEKLFF
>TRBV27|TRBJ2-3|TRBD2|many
TGTGCCAGCTCTCCCGTTGGACTAGCGGGGGGCCAGGGAGATACGCAGTATTTT
CASSPVGLAGGQGDTQYF
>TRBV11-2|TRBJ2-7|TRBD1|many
TGTGCCAGCAGCTCGACAGGGGGAAGCTACGAGCAGTACTTC
CASSSTGGSYEQYF
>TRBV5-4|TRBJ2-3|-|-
TGTGCCAGCAGCTTATTCGGGGGGCACCCGTCCGGACGCACAGATACGCAGTATTTT
CASSLFGGHPSGRTDTQYF
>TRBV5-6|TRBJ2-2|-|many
TGTGCCAGCAGTAACAACACCGGGGAGCTGTTTTTT
CASSNNTGELFF
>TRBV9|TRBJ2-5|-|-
TGTGCCAGCAGCGTAGATGTCGGGGACCAAGAGACCCAGTACTTC
CASSVDVGDQETQYF
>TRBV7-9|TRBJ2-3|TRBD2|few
TGTGCCAGCAGCGAAAGACTAGCGAGCACAGATACGCAGTATTTT
CASSERLASTDTQYF
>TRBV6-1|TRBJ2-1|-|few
TGTGCCAGCACCGTTAGGCGGTCTCAAACTTATCCCTACAATGAGCAGTTCTTC
CASTVRRSQTYPYNEQFF
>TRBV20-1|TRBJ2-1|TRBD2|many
TGCAGTGCCATAACTAGCGGGGCCTGGGTTGAGCAGTTCTTC
CSAITSGAWVEQFF
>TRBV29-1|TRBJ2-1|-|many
TGCAGCGTTCTCCTTTGGGGTGAGCAGTTCTTC
CSVLLWGEQFF
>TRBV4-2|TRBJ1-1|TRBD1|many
TGTGCCAGCAGCCCGCTAAGGGGGCAGGGTAATGCAACTGAAGCTTTCTTT
CASSPLRGQGNATEAFF
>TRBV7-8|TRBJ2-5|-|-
TGTGCCAGCAGCTTAGGGTTACGGACCCAAGAGACCCAGTACTTC
CASSLGLRTQETQYF
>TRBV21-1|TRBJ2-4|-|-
TGTGCCAGTGTTAAACAGGGGGATAGCATTCAGTACTTC
CASVKQGDSIQYF
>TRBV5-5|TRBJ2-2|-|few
TGTGCCAGCAGCTTAAGGGTTGGACACCAGAACACCGGGGAGCTGTTTTTT
CASSLRVGHQNTGELFF
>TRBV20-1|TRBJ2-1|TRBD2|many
TGCAGTGCTAGGAGCCTGTCTAGCGGGAGAAGTGAGCAGTTCTTC
CSARSLSSGRSEQFF
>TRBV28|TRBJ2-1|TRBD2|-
TGTGCCAGCAGTTTAATCGGGGGGTGGGAGCAGTTCTTC
CASSLIGGWEQFF
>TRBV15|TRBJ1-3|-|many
TGTGCCACCAGCCCCAGGGGATCTGGCGGCACCATATATTTT
CATSPRGSGGTIYF
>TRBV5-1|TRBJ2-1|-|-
TGCGCCAGCAGCCGGCGACTCGAGGATGAGCAGTTCTTC
CASSRRLEDEQFF
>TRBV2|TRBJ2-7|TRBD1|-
TGTGCCAGCAGTACTGACAGGGGCCACGAGCAGTACTTC
CASSTDRGHEQYF